This TCR beta chain is from a study of blood T cell repertoires in COVID-19. Overall study: Samples came from the United States, Italy and Spain, spanning acute and convalescent COVID-19. In each case, the material was cDNA or gDNA derived from T cells, B-cell-depleted T cells, or PBMCs.

Germline values: CDR1 MNHNS, CDR2 SASEGT. V was trimmed by 2 bases and J by 6 bases, leaving 10 bases between them. CDR3 length: 13 residues. In the original processing: Amplified reference gene primers provided the basis for estimating nucleated cell counts. Data came from immunoSEQ multiplex PCR; TCRdb stores just in-frame clones and leaves some out. V, J and clone size are those of that table, while D and trimming were read from the DNA. The sample holds around 110,000 clones, over 75% seen once. V usage is TRBV6-1 and J usage is TRBJ1-1; tentatively, D is TRBD1 (6 bases). This TCR was recovered from a human donor with active COVID-19. The donor label of this sample is uncertain. The specimen sequenced was peripheral blood. The CDR3 nucleotides are TGTGCCAGCAGTGAACCGGGACACCCTGAAGCTTTCTTT. This translates into CASSEPGHPEAFF.